This TCR beta chain was recovered during a study of blood T cells in healthy people across ages. Unmatched junction bases numbered 7, after V lost 0 bases and J lost 4 bases. CDR1 and CDR2 (germline): DFQATT, SNEGSKA (reference sequence). The CDR3 covers 15 residues. The authors ran a second PCR of 7 to 11 cycles using a sample-barcoded 5' primer and a J-beta primer mix. TCRdb fed the 5' RACE reads into MiXCR, producing one record per CDR3 protein. Of about 650,000 distinct CDR3 sequences listed, approximately 30% are singletons. This clonotype was found many times. The sequence was obtained from an elderly woman in good health. Sequencing was done on a sample of blood. The V gene is TRBV20-1, the J gene TRBJ2-7, with 9 bases identical to TRBD1. The DNA of the CDR3 is TGCAGTGCTAGAGAGGTCGACAGGGGGAATTACGAGCAGTACTTC. Encoded protein: CSAREVDRGNYEQYF.